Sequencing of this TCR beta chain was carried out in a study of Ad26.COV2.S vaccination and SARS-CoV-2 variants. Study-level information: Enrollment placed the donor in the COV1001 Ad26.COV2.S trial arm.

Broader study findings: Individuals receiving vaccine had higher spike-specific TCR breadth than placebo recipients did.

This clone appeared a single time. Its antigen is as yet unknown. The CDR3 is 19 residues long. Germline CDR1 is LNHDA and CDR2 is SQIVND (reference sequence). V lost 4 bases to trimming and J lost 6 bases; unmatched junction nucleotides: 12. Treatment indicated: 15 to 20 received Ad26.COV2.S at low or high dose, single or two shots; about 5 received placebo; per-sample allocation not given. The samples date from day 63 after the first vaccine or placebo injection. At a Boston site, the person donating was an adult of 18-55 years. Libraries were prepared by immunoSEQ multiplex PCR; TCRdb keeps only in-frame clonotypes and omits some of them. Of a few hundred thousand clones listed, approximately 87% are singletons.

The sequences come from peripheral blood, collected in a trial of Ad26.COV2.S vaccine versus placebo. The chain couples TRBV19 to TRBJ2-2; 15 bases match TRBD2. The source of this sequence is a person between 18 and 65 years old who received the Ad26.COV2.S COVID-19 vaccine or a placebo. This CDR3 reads CASSRTSGGASGRAGELFF. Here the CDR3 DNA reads TGTGCCAGTAGTAGGACTAGCGGGGGGGCGTCGGGTCGTGCCGGGGAGCTGTTTTTT. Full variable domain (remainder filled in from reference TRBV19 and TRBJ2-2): DGGITQSPKYLFRKEGQNVTLSCEQNLNHDAMYWYRQDPGQGLRLIYYSQIVNDFQKGDIAEGYSVSREKKESFPLTVTSAQKNPTAFYLCASSRTSGGASGRAGELFFGEGSRLTVL.